This is a list of T cell receptor beta chains from one sample in a study of cytomegalovirus exposure and HLA in healthy donors. Assay: immunoSEQ multiplex PCR; the TCRdb copy retains only in-frame clones and omits some. The sample has about 160,000 clones, approximately 81% seen once; the top ten hold about 1.6%. Source material: PBMCs. These receptor sequences come from a male donor in good health and CMV-seronegative. Both conserved end residues are part of each CDR3. The D gene is left open where the match is weak. Size values are once, few and many counts, or a class for expanded clones, and some rows have none.

d_gene,j_gene,abundance,v_gene,CDR3nt,CDR3aa
.,TRBJ2-1,once,TRBV9,TGTGCCAGCAGCGTACGGGAACCCTACAATGAGCAGTTCTTC,CASSVREPYNEQFF
TRBD2,TRBJ2-1,.,TRBV7-9,TGTTCCAGCAGCCTAGGAGGACTAGCGGGAGTACCCTACAATGAGCAGTTCTTC,CSSSLGGLAGVPYNEQFF
TRBD1,TRBJ2-7,.,TRBV19,TGTGCCACGGGACAGGGGACCTACGAGCAGTACTTC,CATGQGTYEQYF
.,TRBJ1-3,.,TRBV5-1,TGCGCCAGCAGCCAGGCTGGTTTGGGTACCATATATTTT,CASSQAGLGTIYF
TRBD2,TRBJ2-1,.,TRBV4-3,TGCGCCAGCAGCCTCAGCGGGAGTGCCAGCAATGAGCAGTTCTTC,CASSLSGSASNEQFF
.,TRBJ2-7,few,TRBV14,TGTGCCAGCAGCCAAGTAAGAGGAGGGGCCTACGAGCAGTACTTC,CASSQVRGGAYEQYF
TRBD2,TRBJ2-7,.,TRBV28,TGTGCCACCATGGGGACTATGGAGCAGTACTTC,CATMGTMEQYF
.,TRBJ2-5,few,TRBV6-1,TGTGCCAGCAGTTGGTTGGAGGAGACCCAGTACTTC,CASSWLEETQYF
.,TRBJ2-7,.,TRBV5-1,TGCGCCAGCAGCTTGGCCGGGACTTCTATCGAGCAGTACTTC,CASSLAGTSIEQYF
TRBD2,TRBJ2-7,.,TRBV27,TGTGCCAGCAGTCTAGGGACTAGTCCCTACGAGCAGTACTTC,CASSLGTSPYEQYF
TRBD2,TRBJ2-7,.,TRBV4-3,TGCGCCAGCAGCCCCGGGACTAGCGGGAGGGACGAGCAGTACTTC,CASSPGTSGRDEQYF
TRBD1,TRBJ1-2,.,TRBV19,TGTGCCAGTAGCCCAGGGACAGGCTATGGCTACACCTTC,CASSPGTGYGYTF
.,TRBJ1-2,.,TRBV30,TGTGCCTGGAGTGTTGCAGGAGGCTATGGCTACACCTTC,CAWSVAGGYGYTF
TRBD2,TRBJ2-3,.,TRBV19,TGTGCCAGTACCATTAGCGGGAGGGCCGTGATCACAGATACGCAGTATTTT,CASTISGRAVITDTQYF
TRBD1,TRBJ2-5,.,TRBV30,TGTGCCTGGAACCCGGACAGGCAAGAGACCCAGTACTTC,CAWNPDRQETQYF
.,TRBJ1-6,.,TRBV5-1,TGCGCCAGCAGCCGGGAGGGGGATTCACCCCTCCACTTT,CASSREGDSPLHF
TRBD1,TRBJ1-5,.,TRBV6-5,TGTGCCAGCAGTCCCCTGGTAGGGGGCGCGCCCCAGCATTTT,CASSPLVGGAPQHF
.,TRBJ1-2,.,TRBV9,TGTGCCAGCAGCGCGGGAGGGAGTAGGGTGAGGCCCTATGGCTACACCTTC,CASSAGGSRVRPYGYTF
TRBD1,TRBJ2-4,.,TRBV5-6,TGTGCCAGCAGCTTGCGTCAGGGGGCGTCAAACTTC,CASSLRQGASNF
.,TRBJ2-3,.,TRBV1,TGCACCAGCAGTCAAAGGGGAATGGACAGGGACAGGGATACGCAGTATTTT,CTSSQRGMDRDRDTQYF
.,TRBJ1-5,.,TRBV30,TGTGCCTGGGGACCACAGGGTGCCAATCAGCCCCAGCATTTT,CAWGPQGANQPQHF
.,TRBJ2-4,.,TRBV29-1,TGCAGCGTACAGATAGCCAAAAACATTCAGTACTTC,CSVQIAKNIQYF
TRBD1,TRBJ1-6,.,TRBV19,TGCGCCAGTAGTGCCGACAGGGTAGGGCATTCACCCTTCCACTTT,CASSADRVGHSPFHF
.,TRBJ1-1,.,TRBV27,TGTGCCAGCAGTCCGATAAGGCTCAGGGGACAGAACACTGAAGCTTTCTTT,CASSPIRLRGQNTEAFF
.,TRBJ2-2,once,TRBV27,TGTGCCAGCACCCTCAGACTAGTCACCACCGGGGAGCTGTTTTTT,CASTLRLVTTGELFF